This T cell receptor (beta chain) was documented in a study of T cell responses to AZD1222 COVID-19 vaccine. Looking at the study overall: Second-dose intervals near 4 or 12 weeks were combined. Whole-study findings and limits: The donor cohort was predominantly white British with a female majority, and clonal diversity may have been underestimated. After the peak T cell response, and only then, were repertoires sampled. CD4 TCRs linked to vaccination spanned spike, dominating at 160-218 and 743-854.

The germline V gene has CDR1 MNHEY and CDR2 SVGAGI. This CDR3 is built from 12 residues. V was trimmed by 2 bases and J by 6 bases, leaving 2 bases between them. The sample holds one count of this clone. The antigen is not known. The data were produced by immunoSEQ multiplex PCR, yet TCRdb's version contains in-frame clones alone and is incomplete. The repertoire holds 110,000 or so clones, about 83% seen once, with more than 10% in the top ten. The material sequenced was peripheral blood, taken on day 0 of AZD1222 vaccination. The clonotype comes from an adult in good health. V usage is TRBV6-5 and J usage is TRBJ1-6; no clear D. As DNA, the CDR3 is TGTGCCAGCAGTTACCCTAATTCACCCCTCCACTTT. Translated, it gives CASSYPNSPLHF.